Each of the 18 T cell receptor beta chains below was sequenced from the same sample in a study of T cell responses to AZD1222 COVID-19 vaccine. Libraries were prepared by immunoSEQ multiplex PCR; TCRdb keeps only in-frame clonotypes and omits some of them. The sample has some 88,000 clones; just over 90% are singletons. The specimen comprised peripheral blood, sampled on day 0 of AZD1222 vaccination. Receptors were obtained from an adult in good health.

The gene calls are TRBV24-1 and TRBJ1-2; D is perhaps TRBD1 (6 bases). Germline CDR1 reads KGHDR; CDR2 reads SFDVKD. Trimming removed 3 bases from V and 8 bases from J, with 12 bases in between. This CDR3 is built from 13 residues. CDR3 loop: CATSDPYRDGYTF. In nucleotides, the CDR3 is TGTGCCACCAGTGATCCCTACAGGGACGGCTACACCTTC.

The rearrangement joins TRBV4-1 to TRBJ1-1; D not certain. Germline CDR1 and CDR2: MGHRA and YSYEKL. The V end was cut by 3 bases, the J end by 1 base, with 9 bases between. This CDR3 comprises 14 residues. CDR3 sequence: CASSHPLGNTEAFF. CDR3 in DNA: TGCGCCAGCAGCCACCCTCTAGGGAACACTGAAGCTTTCTTT.

This clone came up once. The chain uses TRBV24-1 and TRBJ2-7; the D is unclear. Germline CDR1 and CDR2: KGHDR and SFDVKD. CDR3 length: 13 amino acids. The V and J ends lost 4 bases and 2 bases respectively, with 8 bases between them. Here the CDR3 reads CATSDQWTYEQYF. The CDR3 DNA is TGTGCCACCAGTGACCAATGGACCTACGAGCAGTACTTC.

The V gene is TRBV4-3, the J gene TRBJ1-5, with a possible D match to TRBD1 (5 bases). The CDR3 runs 16 residues. Germline CDR1 reads LGHNA; CDR2 reads YSLEER. Trimming took 0 bases from V and 3 from J, leaving 12 bases between them. The CDR3 nucleotides read TGCGCCAGCAGCCAAGATCGGGGGGTTGCCAATCAGCCCCAGCATTTT. Its protein product is CASSQDRGVANQPQHF.

The CDR3 reads CASSLGLWVYEQYF. In nucleotides, the CDR3 is TGTGCCAGCAGCTTGGGACTTTGGGTCTACGAGCAGTACTTC. V usage is TRBV5-8 and J usage is TRBJ2-7, with D unclear. Looked up from germline, CDR1 is SGHTS and CDR2 is YDEGEE. This CDR3 has 14 amino acids. Trimming left V 0 bases short and J 3 bases short, with 10 bases between.

The chain links TRBV14 to TRBJ2-1; 7 nucleotides line up with TRBD2. Germline CDR1 reads SGHDN; CDR2 reads FVKESK. The CDR3 has 14 amino acids. Trimming at V came to 6 bases and at J to 3 bases, leaving 5 bases not matched to a gene. The CDR3 protein is CASSLTSLYNEQFF. The CDR3 DNA reads TGTGCCAGCAGTCTGACTAGCCTCTACAATGAGCAGTTCTTC.

The chain is built from TRBV6-1 and TRBJ2-5; no clear D. The V and J ends lost 0 bases and 5 bases respectively, with 13 bases between them. Germline-derived CDR1 and CDR2 are MNHNS and SASEGT. CDR3 length: 15 residues. CDR3 nucleotide sequence: TGTGCCAGCAGTGAAGCTAGGTGGGTCGAGGAGACCCAGTACTTC. Translating gives CASSEARWVEETQYF.

The V call is TRBV9, the J call TRBJ2-5; 14 bases fit TRBD2. The CDR3 is made up of 19 amino acids. The germline gives CDR1 SGDLS, CDR2 YYNGEE. J gave up 5 bases and V 0 bases, and 12 bases lay outside the gene matches. The CDR3 region is CASSVEGTSGSGYLETQYF. The CDR3 DNA sequence: TGTGCCAGCAGCGTAGAGGGGACTAGCGGGAGCGGGTATCTGGAGACCCAGTACTTC.

The CDR3 coding sequence is TGTGCCTGGAGTGCACAGGGCGCAAGCTCTGGAAACACCATATATTTT. Translation gives CAWSAQGASSGNTIYF. The V call is TRBV30, the J call TRBJ1-3, with a possible D match to TRBD1 (6 bases). Per germline, CDR1 GTSNPN and CDR2 SVGIG (reference sequence). The CDR3 runs to 16 residues. Deletions cut 1 base from V and 0 bases from J, with 13 bases between.

The chain employs TRBV5-1 and TRBJ2-1, with 8 bases identical to TRBD2. The CDR3 spans 15 residues. J was trimmed by 9 bases and V by 5 bases; bases with no gene match: 13. The germline CDR1 and CDR2 sequences are SGHRS and YFSETQ. CDR3 DNA: TGCGCCAGCAGAGGGATAGCGGGGCCGGGGCTTGAGCAGTTCTTC. It translates to CASRGIAGPGLEQFF.

The J gene is TRBJ1-1, the V gene TRBV10-3; no clear D gene. The CDR3 runs 14 residues. V lost 3 bases to trimming and J lost 0 bases, with 8 bases between them. Germline CDR1 reads ENHRY; CDR2 reads SYGVKD. In nucleotides, the CDR3 is TGTGCCATCAGTGATACGGGTATGAACACTGAAGCTTTCTTT. This encodes CAISDTGMNTEAFF.

The chain recombines TRBV7-6 with TRBJ2-1; 9 nucleotides align to TRBD2. The CDR3 is made up of 17 amino acids. The germline gives CDR1 SGHVS, CDR2 FNYEAQ. Trimming at V came to 1 base and at J to 4 bases, leaving 8 bases not matched to a gene. This chain's CDR3 is CASSLGSRLAGYNEQFF. CDR3 bases: TGTGCCAGCAGCTTAGGCTCTCGGCTAGCGGGATACAATGAGCAGTTCTTC.

This clone has more than one count but fewer than ten. V usage is TRBV29-1 and J usage is TRBJ2-7; unclear D gene. Germline CDR1 is SQVTM and CDR2 is ANQGSEA. CDR3 length: 10 amino acids. Trimming shortened V by 3 bases and J by 3 bases, and 3 bases separated the two germline ends. The CDR3 coding sequence is TGCAGCGTTGAGGACTACGAGCAGTACTTC. It is translated as CSVEDYEQYF.

The CDR3 coding sequence is TGTGCTAGTGGTTTGTCTAGCGTCTACAATGAGCAGTTCTTC. As protein: CASGLSSVYNEQFF. The chain is built from TRBV12-5 and TRBJ2-1; the D gene is possibly TRBD2 (6 bases). V shed 2 bases and J shed 3 bases, with 8 bases lying between them. The CDR3 extends over 14 amino acids. The V gene's germline CDR1 is LGHNT and CDR2 FRNRAP.

This chain joins TRBV29-1 and TRBJ1-1; TRBD1 is a possible D gene (5 bases). Trimming stripped 8 bases from V and 3 bases from J, with 13 bases between. Per the germline V gene, CDR1 is SQVTM and CDR2 is ANQGSEA. The CDR3 sequence is 12 residues long. Here the CDR3 DNA reads TGCAGCCCGGGGAGGGACCACACTGAAGCTTTCTTT. It specifies CSPGRDHTEAFF.

The chain employs TRBV7-9 and TRBJ2-5, with a possible D match to TRBD2 (5 bases). Per the germline V gene, CDR1 is SEHNR and CDR2 is FQNEAQ (reference sequence). CDR3 length: 14 amino acids. Deletions cut 4 bases from V and 4 bases from J, with 13 bases between. The CDR3 DNA sequence: TGTGCCAGCAGCTCCGTCGGCGGACTAGAGACCCAGTACTTC. Protein sequence: CASSSVGGLETQYF.

The CDR3 DNA sequence: TGCGCCAGCAGCCCGGACGACTATGGCTACACCTTC. Its protein is CASSPDDYGYTF. This chain joins TRBV5-1 and TRBJ1-2, with no clear D. V lost 4 bases and J lost 3, with 7 bases in between. The CDR3 length is 12 residues. Germline V gene sequence: CDR1 SGHRS, CDR2 YFSETQ. The variable domain in full, completed from reference TRBV5-1 and TRBJ1-2, reads KAGVTQTPRYLIKTRGQQVTLSCSPISGHRSVSWYQQTPGQGLQFLFEYFSETQRNKGNFPGRFSGRQFSNSRSEMNVSTLELGDSALYLCASSPDDYGYTFGSGTRLTVV.

The V call is TRBV29-1, the J call TRBJ2-5; D gene ambiguous. Per the germline V gene, CDR1 is SQVTM and CDR2 is ANQGSEA. The CDR3 runs 12 residues. V lost 5 bases and J 6 bases, leaving 13 bases between the germline ends. The CDR3 protein is CSVSLPAKTQYF. The CDR3 DNA is TGCAGCGTTTCCCTTCCCGCGAAGACCCAGTACTTC. The variable domain in full, completed from reference TRBV29-1 and TRBJ2-5, reads SAVISQKPSRDICQRGTSLTIQCQVDSQVTMMFWYRQQPGQSLTLIATANQGSEATYESGFVIDKFPISRPNLTFSTLTVSNMSPEDSSIYLCSVSLPAKTQYFGPGTRLLVL.